Below are 16 T cell receptor beta chains sequenced from a single sample in a study of blood T cell repertoires in COVID-19. This table comes from immunoSEQ multiplex PCR, and its TCRdb copy is limited to in-frame clones, with some not included. This table holds about 240,000 clones, 75% to 90% found once. Sequencing was done on a sample of PBMCs or T cells enriched from blood (not recorded which). The receptors shown here come from a woman in her 40s with acute COVID-19.

This sequence joins TRBV7-6 and TRBJ1-1; TRBD1 might be the D (5 bases). Between the trimmed V and J ends, which lost 6 bases and 6 bases, there was a span of 17 bases. CDR1 is SGHVS, CDR2 FNYEAQ, per germline. The CDR3 is made up of 14 amino acids. This chain's CDR3 is CASRSPDSAAEAFF. CDR3 bases: TGTGCCAGCAGATCACCCGACAGTGCCGCTGAAGCTTTCTTT.

The chain recombines TRBV27 with TRBJ2-7, with 9 bases identical to TRBD2. The CDR3 runs to 17 residues. Germline V lookup: CDR1 MNHEY, CDR2 SMNVEV (reference sequence). The V segment lost 5 bases and the J segment 3 bases; nucleotides outside the gene matches: 14. The CDR3 DNA is TGTGCCAGCAGTGCTATGGGGCTAGCGGGAACCTACTACGAGCAGTACTTC. Protein sequence: CASSAMGLAGTYYEQYF.

The chain carries TRBV5-4 and TRBJ2-5; 8 bases match TRBD1. From germline, CDR1 is SGHNT and CDR2 YYREEE (reference sequence). V shed 0 bases and J 3 bases; nucleotides not matched to a gene: 4. CDR3 length: 15 amino acids. The CDR3 sequence is CASSLGPGQEETQYF. The CDR3 region has the DNA TGTGCCAGCAGCTTGGGTCCGGGACAGGAAGAGACCCAGTACTTC.

V usage is TRBV9 and J usage is TRBJ2-1; D not certain. V was trimmed by 1 base and J by 5 bases, leaving 10 bases between them. This CDR3 has 14 residues. Looked up from germline, CDR1 is SGDLS and CDR2 is YYNGEE. The CDR3 loop is CASSVLRLHNEQFF. Here the CDR3 DNA reads TGTGCCAGCAGCGTACTGCGGTTACACAATGAGCAGTTCTTC.

This clone has only a few counts. This sequence joins TRBV6-4 and TRBJ2-1; 7 nucleotides align to TRBD2. Germline CDR1 reads MRHNA; CDR2 reads SNTAGT. Trimming removed 2 bases from V and 3 bases from J; junction bases left unmatched: 7. The CDR3 sequence is 16 residues long. The CDR3 spells CASSDGTTKFYNEQFF. CDR3 DNA sequence: TGTGCCAGCAGTGACGGGACTACAAAATTCTACAATGAGCAGTTCTTC.

V is TRBV6-5 and J is TRBJ1-1; D is uncertain. Looked up from germline, CDR1 is MNHEY and CDR2 is SVGAGI. The germline V and J ends were trimmed by 7 bases and 1 base, with 10 bases remaining between them. CDR3 size: 13 residues. CDR3 DNA sequence: TGTGCCAGCATTGGTAGTCCGAACACTGAAGCTTTCTTT. Translating it yields CASIGSPNTEAFF.

The V and J genes are TRBV29-1 and TRBJ2-1; TRBD2 matches 10 bases. This CDR3 region has 14 residues. The trim removed 1 base at V and 9 bases at J, leaving 6 bases unmatched. Germline CDR1 is SQVTM and CDR2 is ANQGSEA. CDR3 region: CSVEASGSFGEQFF. CDR3 bases: TGCAGCGTTGAAGCTAGCGGGAGTTTCGGTGAGCAGTTCTTC.

The gene calls are TRBV5-8 and TRBJ2-5; 12 bases are shared with TRBD2. The CDR3 is 16 amino acids. Germline CDR1 SGHTS, CDR2 YDEGEE. V was pared by 4 bases and J by 7 bases, with 11 bases of the junction left unmatched. CDR3 coding DNA: TGTGCCAGCAGCGACCCCCGACTAGCGGGAGCGGTGACCCAGTACTTC. Its protein is CASSDPRLAGAVTQYF.

The rearrangement joins TRBV7-8 to TRBJ1-2; 12 nucleotides align to TRBD1. The CDR3 is made up of 16 amino acids. With V trimmed by 5 bases and J by 8 bases, 12 bases remained unmatched. Germline V gives CDR1 SGHVS, CDR2 FQNEAQ. This CDR3 reads CASSEYTRDRGHGYTF. CDR3 in DNA: TGTGCCAGCAGCGAATACACCCGGGACAGGGGGCACGGCTACACCTTC.

This chain joins TRBV11-3 and TRBJ2-2; the match to TRBD2 covers 8 bases. The V gene's germline CDR1 is SGHNT and CDR2 YENEEA. CDR3 length equals 16 residues. V was clipped by 5 bases and J by 0 bases; unmatched bases: 5. The CDR3 sequence: CASSDIAGTNTGELFF. The CDR3 region has the DNA TGTGCCAGCAGCGACATAGCGGGAACGAACACCGGGGAGCTGTTTTTT.

Written as DNA, the CDR3 is TGCGCCAGCAGCCCCACCGGGACAGGGAATGGAAACACCATATATTTT. The encoded protein is CASSPTGTGNGNTIYF. This chain connects TRBV4-1 to TRBJ1-3, with 9 bases identical to TRBD1. Losses at the gene ends were 4 bases for V and 3 bases for J; bases not matched to a gene: 7. The CDR3 totals 16 residues. The germline gives CDR1 MGHRA, CDR2 YSYEKL.

This clone showed up just a few times. The rearrangement joins TRBV5-1 to TRBJ2-2, with D possibly TRBD1 on 6 matching bases. Germline CDR1 reads SGHRS; CDR2 reads YFSETQ. The CDR3 runs 14 residues. Trimming took 1 base from V and 4 from J, leaving 8 bases between them. The CDR3 DNA reads TGCGCCAGCAGCTTGACAGGGTCCACCGGGGAGCTGTTTTTT. This sequence encodes CASSLTGSTGELFF.

The V and J genes are TRBV7-8 and TRBJ2-1; TRBD2 matches 10 bases. Losses at the gene ends were 5 bases for V and 8 bases for J; bases not matched to a gene: 6. CDR3 length equals 14 residues. Germline V gene sequence: CDR1 SGHVS, CDR2 FQNEAQ. As DNA, the CDR3 is TGTGCCAGCAGCCCAGGGACTAGCGTATATGAGCAGTTCTTC. Translation gives CASSPGTSVYEQFF.

V usage is TRBV30 and J usage is TRBJ2-7; TRBD1 aligns across 7 bases. Trimming at V came to 2 bases and at J to 3 bases, leaving 4 bases not matched to a gene. CDR3 length equals 13 residues. Germline assignment: CDR1 GTSNPN and CDR2 SVGIG (reference sequence). CDR3 amino acids: CAWSPAGGYEQYF. The CDR3 nucleotides are TGTGCCTGGAGTCCAGCAGGGGGCTACGAGCAGTACTTC.

The table lists this clone with a count of one. This chain joins TRBV7-8 and TRBJ1-2; D remains ambiguous. Germline loops: CDR1 SGHVS, CDR2 FQNEAQ. Trimming took off 5 bases at V and 1 base at J, with 11 bases between the two ends. The CDR3 extends over 14 amino acids. CDR3 in amino acids: CASSTNRGNYGYTF. CDR3 DNA: TGTGCCAGCAGCACAAACCGGGGTAACTATGGCTACACCTTC.

This chain connects TRBV7-4 to TRBJ2-7; 10 bases align to TRBD2. This CDR3 has 15 amino acids. CDR1 and CDR2 from the germline V gene are SGHVT and SQSDAQ. J was trimmed by 3 bases and V by 2 bases; bases with no gene match: 4. DNA of the CDR3: TGTGCCAGCAGCTTAATAACTAGCGGGATCTACGAGCAGTACTTC. This sequence encodes CASSLITSGIYEQYF.